Below are 28 T cell receptor beta chains sequenced from a single sample in a study of T cell responses to AZD1222 COVID-19 vaccine. The table came from immunoSEQ multiplex PCR; TCRdb's copy has only in-frame clones and leaves some out. The sample consists of about 75,000 clones, roughly 84% of them appearing once. The sequenced sample was peripheral blood, obtained 28 days after the second AZD1222 dose. These receptors came from an adult who received the AZD1222 COVID-19 vaccine.

The genes are TRBV30 and TRBJ1-1; no firm D call. V was clipped by 6 bases and J by 6 bases, with 17 bases between them. Germline-derived CDR1 and CDR2 are GTSNPN and SVGIG (reference sequence). This CDR3 comprises 13 residues. The CDR3 region is CACVPGGPSEAFF. CDR3 bases: TGTGCCTGCGTACCAGGAGGTCCCTCTGAAGCTTTCTTT.

The rearrangement uses TRBV7-3 and TRBJ2-7, with D hard to call. The V end lost 0 bases, the J end lost 0 bases, and 9 bases lay between the germline ends. The germline V gene encodes CDR1 SGHTA and CDR2 FQGTGA. The CDR3 is made up of 15 amino acids. CDR3 sequence reads: CASSLTFRASYEQYF. DNA of the CDR3: TGTGCCAGCAGCTTAACGTTCCGGGCCTCCTACGAGCAGTACTTC.

The chain uses TRBV2 and TRBJ1-6, with TRBD1 as a possible D gene (6 bases). The CDR3 contains 15 residues. The V end lost 6 bases, the J end lost 10 bases, and 19 bases lay between the germline ends. The germline gives CDR1 SNHLY, CDR2 FYNNEI. The CDR3 nucleotides are TGTGCCAGCAGGACCGAAAGGGCAGGGGAGTCACCCCTCCACTTT. It translates to CASRTERAGESPLHF.

The J gene is TRBJ2-7, the V gene TRBV9; tentatively, D is TRBD2 (5 bases). The V gene lost 0 bases and the J gene lost 2 bases, with 15 bases spanning the gap. Germline CDR1 SGDLS, CDR2 YYNGEE. The CDR3 is made up of 16 amino acids. This chain's CDR3 is CASSVAPGGRTYEQYF. In nucleotides, the CDR3 is TGTGCCAGCAGCGTAGCTCCCGGAGGACGGACCTACGAGCAGTACTTC.

This clone was observed a single time. V is TRBV10-2 and J is TRBJ2-7; D gene unclear. Trimming took 6 bases from V and 0 from J, leaving 9 bases between them. CDR1 WSHSY and CDR2 SAAADI come from the germline V gene. CDR3 length equals 13 residues. The CDR3 spells CASSPGSSYEQYF. The CDR3 nucleotides are TGCGCCAGCAGCCCAGGCAGCTCCTACGAGCAGTACTTC.

This rearrangement joins TRBV11-2 to TRBJ1-2; 7 bases map to TRBD1. This CDR3 comprises 13 residues. The V segment lost 6 bases and the J segment 6 bases; nucleotides outside the gene matches: 7. The germline V gene encodes CDR1 SGHAT and CDR2 FQNNGV. CDR3 loop: CASRMGQWDGYTF. The CDR3 DNA sequence: TGTGCCAGCAGAATGGGACAGTGGGATGGCTACACCTTC.

The chain employs TRBV28 and TRBJ2-1; the D gene could be TRBD1 or TRBD2 (5 bases each). CDR1 is MDHEN, CDR2 SYDVKM, per germline. The CDR3 length is 17 residues. V was cut by 4 bases and J by 5 bases, with 21 bases left in between. For the CDR3, the DNA is TGTGCCAGCAGTTCCGCCGCTGCCGGGACCCCTGACAATGAGCAGTTCTTC. Its translation: CASSSAAAGTPDNEQFF.

The chain carries TRBV20-1 and TRBJ2-3, with D uncertain. Germline CDR1 DFQATT, CDR2 SNEGSKA (reference sequence). This CDR3 comprises 13 residues. Deletions cut 3 bases from V and 2 bases from J, with 9 bases between. The CDR3, as DNA: TGCAGTGCTAGTGTGGCAGTCACAGATACGCAGTATTTT. As protein: CSASVAVTDTQYF.

The chain couples TRBV4-3 to TRBJ1-1; D uncertain. In germline, CDR1 is LGHNA, CDR2 YSLEER. Trimming shortened V by 0 bases and J by 11 bases, and 13 bases separated the two germline ends. The length of the CDR3 is 13 residues. CDR3 nucleotides: TGCGCCAGCAGCCAAGATAGAGAGGGTGCGGCTTTCTTT. Protein product: CASSQDREGAAFF.

This clone was seen just once. The chain uses TRBV7-6 and TRBJ2-7; 8 bases are a match to TRBD1. From germline, CDR1 is SGHVS and CDR2 FNYEAQ. V trimming: 6 bases; J trimming: 3 bases; junction bases outside the gene matches: 10. The CDR3 runs to 15 residues. The CDR3 sequence: CASSLLYGQGYEQYF. CDR3 DNA: TGTGCCAGCAGTCTCTTGTATGGACAGGGCTACGAGCAGTACTTC. Together with reference TRBV7-6 and TRBJ2-7, the CDR3 gives the full variable domain: GAGVSQSPRYKVTKRGQDVALRCDPISGHVSLYWYRQALGQGPEFLTYFNYEAQQDKSGLPNDRFSAERPEGSISTLTIQRTEQRDSAMYRCASSLLYGQGYEQYFGPGTRLTVT.

This chain links TRBV6-6 with TRBJ2-1, with D unresolved. In germline, CDR1 is MNHNY, CDR2 SVGAGI (reference sequence). This CDR3 region has 15 residues. The V end lost 7 bases, the J end lost 6 bases, and 19 bases lay between the germline ends. The CDR3 spells CASMDGYLPRNEQFF. The DNA of the CDR3 is TGTGCCAGCATGGACGGATACCTACCCCGCAATGAGCAGTTCTTC.

V gene TRBV6-5 combines with J gene TRBJ2-3, with D perhaps TRBD1 (5 bases). This CDR3 spans 13 amino acids. CDR1 and CDR2 from the germline V gene are MNHEY and SVGAGI. Trimming left V 6 bases short and J 1 base short, with 8 bases between. CDR3 DNA: TGTGCCAGCAGGGTACAGGGCACAGATACGCAGTATTTT. Translation: CASRVQGTDTQYF.

The chain links TRBV2 to TRBJ2-3; unclear D gene. The germline V gene has CDR1 SNHLY and CDR2 FYNNEI. Trimming shortened V by 8 bases and J by 7 bases, and 7 bases separated the two germline ends. This CDR3 is built from 10 residues. The CDR3 spells CASRYHTQYF. The CDR3 coding sequence is TGTGCCAGCCGTTACCATACGCAGTATTTT.

The genes are TRBV19 and TRBJ2-1; possibly TRBD2 for D (5 bases). Germline V gene lookup returns CDR1 LNHDA and CDR2 SQIVND (reference sequence). This CDR3 region has 15 residues. The V gene lost 1 base and the J gene lost 1 base, with 8 bases spanning the gap. CDR3: CASSIGPGSYNEQFF. The CDR3 region has the DNA TGTGCCAGTAGTATAGGTCCGGGGTCCTACAATGAGCAGTTCTTC.

This clone appeared a single time. The chain couples TRBV19 to TRBJ1-1, with 11 bases matching TRBD1. Losses at the gene ends were 6 bases for V and 4 bases for J; bases not matched to a gene: 10. From germline, CDR1 is LNHDA and CDR2 SQIVND (reference sequence). The CDR3 covers 16 residues. The CDR3 sequence is CASSDPGQGVITEAFF. The DNA of the CDR3 is TGTGCCAGTAGCGACCCGGGACAGGGGGTCATCACTGAAGCTTTCTTT.

The V call is TRBV4-1, the J call TRBJ2-2; D unresolved. In germline, CDR1 is MGHRA, CDR2 YSYEKL. The CDR3 runs to 16 residues. The V and J ends lost 2 bases and 2 bases respectively, with 12 bases between them. This CDR3 reads CASSQSPPGNTGELFF. The CDR3 DNA follows: TGCGCCAGCAGCCAAAGCCCCCCGGGTAACACCGGGGAGCTGTTTTTT.

The V gene is TRBV6-5, the J gene TRBJ1-2, with D perhaps matching TRBD1 (5 bases). In germline, CDR1 is MNHEY, CDR2 SVGAGI. The CDR3 spans 16 residues. V was pared by 2 bases and J by 2 bases, with 15 bases between. The CDR3 spells CASSYAGIRVNYGYTF. In DNA, the CDR3 is TGTGCCAGCAGTTACGCAGGGATCAGGGTCAACTATGGCTACACCTTC.

This clone was recorded a few times. J is TRBJ1-5 and V is TRBV2; D remains unclear. V lost 7 bases and J 3 bases, leaving 10 bases between the germline ends. Germline values: CDR1 SNHLY, CDR2 FYNNEI. The CDR3 runs 13 residues. The CDR3 loop is CASMKGFNQPQHF. The CDR3 DNA reads TGTGCCAGCATGAAAGGATTCAATCAGCCCCAGCATTTT.

V is TRBV29-1 and J is TRBJ2-2, with a possible D match to TRBD2 (5 bases). Trimming pared 1 base from V and 3 bases from J, leaving 18 bases between. CDR1 and CDR2 from the germline V gene are SQVTM and ANQGSEA. The CDR3 covers 17 residues. The CDR3 reads CSVEGGRFGVDTGELFF. DNA for the CDR3: TGCAGCGTTGAAGGGGGTCGGTTCGGGGTCGACACCGGGGAGCTGTTTTTT.

V gene TRBV19 combines with J gene TRBJ1-6; D gene uncertain. This CDR3 contains 14 residues. Germline CDR1 and CDR2: LNHDA and SQIVND (reference sequence). Trimming removed 6 bases from V and 0 bases from J, with 6 bases in between. The CDR3 DNA sequence: TGTGCCAGTAGCCTGATCTCCTATAATTCACCCCTCCACTTT. Translation: CASSLISYNSPLHF.

The chain is built from TRBV4-3 and TRBJ1-6, with D perhaps TRBD1 (6 bases). The CDR3 runs 17 residues. The germline gives CDR1 LGHNA, CDR2 YSLEER. The V end was cut by 0 bases, the J end by 10 bases, with 19 bases between. DNA for the CDR3: TGCGCCAGCAGCCAAGATCGTGGTCCGGGGGCACGGTCACCCCTCCACTTT. This translates into CASSQDRGPGARSPLHF.

In this sample, this clone turned up once. This chain uses TRBV20-1 with TRBJ2-3; 10 nucleotides agree with TRBD1. Germline-derived CDR1 and CDR2 are DFQATT and SNEGSKA (reference sequence). The CDR3 has 15 amino acids. The V gene end was trimmed by 4 bases and the J gene end by 5 bases; junction bases not matched to a gene: 9. The CDR3 DNA is TGCAGTGCTATTGAGACAGGGGGCATTGGAGATACGCAGTATTTT. It encodes CSAIETGGIGDTQYF.

This clone was seen a handful of times. The rearrangement links TRBV4-1 to TRBJ1-6, with D tentatively TRBD1 (5 bases). Trimming took off 1 base at V and 9 bases at J, with 19 bases between the two ends. This CDR3 region has 17 residues. The V gene's germline CDR1 is MGHRA and CDR2 YSYEKL. As DNA, the CDR3 is TGCGCCAGCAGCCAAGTGGGGACTGTCGTTCTATCTTCACCCCTCCACTTT. Amino acids: CASSQVGTVVLSSPLHF.

The chain employs TRBV19 and TRBJ2-2, with D perhaps matching TRBD1 or TRBD2 (6 bases each). The CDR3 extends over 15 amino acids. V lost 1 base, J lost 4 bases, and 10 bases lay in between. The germline V gene has CDR1 LNHDA and CDR2 SQIVND (reference sequence). Here the CDR3 reads CASSIAGAPTGELFF. The CDR3 DNA reads TGTGCCAGTAGTATAGCGGGGGCCCCCACCGGGGAGCTGTTTTTT.

V is TRBV28 and J is TRBJ1-1; D gene unclear. The V and J ends lost 7 bases and 0 bases respectively, with 9 bases between them. The CDR3 spans 13 residues. CDR1 and CDR2 (germline): MDHEN, SYDVKM. As DNA, the CDR3 is TGTGCCAGCAAGCTGAGCATGAACACTGAAGCTTTCTTT. Translating it yields CASKLSMNTEAFF. Drawing the rest from reference TRBV28 and TRBJ1-1, the complete variable domain is DVKVTQSSRYLVKRTGEKVFLECVQDMDHENMFWYRQDPGLGLRLIYFSYDVKMKEKGDIPEGYSVSREKKERFSLILESASTNQTSMYLCASKLSMNTEAFFGQGTRLTVV.

This chain links TRBV5-1 with TRBJ1-3; D unclear. Germline-derived CDR1 and CDR2 are SGHRS and YFSETQ. V lost 4 bases and J 0 bases, leaving 8 bases between the germline ends. The length of the CDR3 is 14 residues. CDR3 DNA sequence: TGCGCCAGCAGCCAGGAGGACTCTGGAAACACCATATATTTT. Protein product: CASSQEDSGNTIYF. The variable domain in full, completed from reference TRBV5-1 and TRBJ1-3, reads KAGVTQTPRYLIKTRGQQVTLSCSPISGHRSVSWYQQTPGQGLQFLFEYFSETQRNKGNFPGRFSGRQFSNSRSEMNVSTLELGDSALYLCASSQEDSGNTIYFGEGSWLTVV.

This chain links TRBV6-5 with TRBJ2-1, with TRBD2 matching 12 bases. The CDR3 length is 15 residues. V gave up 6 bases and J gave up 8 bases; unmatched junction bases: 8. The germline CDR1 and CDR2 sequences are MNHEY and SVGAGI. The CDR3 reads CASRQTSGGSHEQFF. DNA of the CDR3: TGTGCCAGCAGACAAACTAGCGGGGGGTCACATGAGCAGTTCTTC.

The rearrangement joins TRBV6-5 to TRBJ1-2; TRBD1 agrees at 9 bases. V shed 6 bases and J 7 bases; nucleotides not matched to a gene: 9. This CDR3 spans 14 amino acids. Germline CDR1 and CDR2: MNHEY and SVGAGI. CDR3 DNA: TGTGCCAGCAGACCGGGACAGGGCCGGAGTGGCTACACCTTC. Protein product: CASRPGQGRSGYTF.